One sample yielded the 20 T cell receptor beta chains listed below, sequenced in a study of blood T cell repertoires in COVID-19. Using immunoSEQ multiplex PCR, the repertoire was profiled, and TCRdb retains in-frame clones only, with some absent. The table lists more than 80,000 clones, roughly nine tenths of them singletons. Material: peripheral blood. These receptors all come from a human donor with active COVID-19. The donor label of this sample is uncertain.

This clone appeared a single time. DNA for the CDR3: TGTGCCAGCAGTTACGGCGGACAGGGGGTCTACGAGCAGTACTTC. Protein product: CASSYGGQGVYEQYF. The rearrangement joins TRBV6-5 to TRBJ2-7; TRBD1 agrees at 10 bases. After removal of 2 bases from V and 3 bases from J, the junction contained 4 bases not matched to a gene. CDR1 MNHEY and CDR2 SVGAGI come from the germline V gene. There are 15 residues in the CDR3.

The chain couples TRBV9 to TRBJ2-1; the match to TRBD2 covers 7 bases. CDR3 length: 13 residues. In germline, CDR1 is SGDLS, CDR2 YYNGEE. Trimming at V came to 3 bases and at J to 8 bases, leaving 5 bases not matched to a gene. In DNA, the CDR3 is TGTGCCAGCAGCGACCGAACTAGCGATGAGCAGTTCTTC. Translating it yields CASSDRTSDEQFF. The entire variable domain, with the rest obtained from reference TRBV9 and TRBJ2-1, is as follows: DSGVTQTPKHLITATGQRVTLRCSPRSGDLSVYWYQQSLDQGLQFLIQYYNGEERAKGNILERFSAQQFPDLHSELNLSSLELGDSALYFCASSDRTSDEQFFGPGTRLTVL.

This CDR3 reads CASSKTSGGQETQYF. CDR3 DNA: TGTGCCAGTAGTAAAACTAGCGGGGGACAAGAGACCCAGTACTTC. This chain connects TRBV19 to TRBJ2-5, with 11 bases that match TRBD2. Germline V CDR1 and CDR2: LNHDA, SQIVND (reference sequence). V dropped 4 bases and J dropped 2; count of bases not matched to a gene: 3. This CDR3 spans 15 amino acids.

In DNA, the CDR3 is TGTGCCAGCAGTGAAGTCAGGGTTTACACTGAAGCTTTCTTT. This translates into CASSEVRVYTEAFF. The rearrangement uses TRBV2 and TRBJ1-1; D is perhaps TRBD1 (5 bases). The CDR3 contains 14 residues. Germline-derived CDR1 and CDR2 are SNHLY and FYNNEI. Deletions cut 1 base from V and 3 bases from J, with 9 bases between.

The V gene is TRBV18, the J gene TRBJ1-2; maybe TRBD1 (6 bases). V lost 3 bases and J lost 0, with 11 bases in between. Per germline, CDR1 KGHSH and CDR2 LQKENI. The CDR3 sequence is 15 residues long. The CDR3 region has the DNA TGTGCCAGCTCACCCACAGGGTTAGCTAACTATGGCTACACCTTC. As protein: CASSPTGLANYGYTF.

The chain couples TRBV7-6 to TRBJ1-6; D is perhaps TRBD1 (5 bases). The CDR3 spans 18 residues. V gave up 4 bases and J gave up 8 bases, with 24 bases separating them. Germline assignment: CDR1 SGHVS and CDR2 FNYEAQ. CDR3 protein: CASSSAWGGEKGYSPLHF. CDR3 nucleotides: TGTGCCAGCAGCTCCGCTTGGGGAGGGGAGAAGGGATATTCACCCCTCCACTTT.

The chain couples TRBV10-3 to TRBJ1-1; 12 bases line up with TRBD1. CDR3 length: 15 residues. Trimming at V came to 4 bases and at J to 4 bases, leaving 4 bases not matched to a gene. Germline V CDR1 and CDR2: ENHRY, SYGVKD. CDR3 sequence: CAISGGDRGLTEAFF. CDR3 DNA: TGTGCCATCAGTGGCGGGGACAGGGGGCTCACTGAAGCTTTCTTT.

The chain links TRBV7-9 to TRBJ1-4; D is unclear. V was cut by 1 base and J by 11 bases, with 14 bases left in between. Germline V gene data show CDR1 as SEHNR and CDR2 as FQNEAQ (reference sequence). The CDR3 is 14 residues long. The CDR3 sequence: CASSLEADAGKLFF. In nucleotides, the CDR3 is TGTGCCAGCAGCTTAGAGGCAGATGCCGGGAAACTGTTTTTT.

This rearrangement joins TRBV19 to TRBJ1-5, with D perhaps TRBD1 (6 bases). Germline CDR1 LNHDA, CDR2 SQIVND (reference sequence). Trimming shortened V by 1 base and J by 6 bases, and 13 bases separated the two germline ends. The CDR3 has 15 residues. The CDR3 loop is CASSIVRGRPQPQHF. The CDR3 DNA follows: TGTGCCAGTAGTATAGTCAGGGGAAGGCCTCAGCCCCAGCATTTT.

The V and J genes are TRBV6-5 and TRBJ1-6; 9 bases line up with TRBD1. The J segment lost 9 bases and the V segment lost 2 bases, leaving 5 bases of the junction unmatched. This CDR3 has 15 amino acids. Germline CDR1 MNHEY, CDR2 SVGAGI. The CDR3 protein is CASSYTGQGSSPLHF. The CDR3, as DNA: TGTGCCAGCAGTTACACGGGACAGGGTAGTTCACCCCTCCACTTT.

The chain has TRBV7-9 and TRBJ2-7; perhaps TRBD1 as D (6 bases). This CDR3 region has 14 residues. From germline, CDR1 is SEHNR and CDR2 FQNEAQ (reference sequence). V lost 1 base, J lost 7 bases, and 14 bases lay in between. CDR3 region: CASSLVWGLGEQYF. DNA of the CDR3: TGTGCCAGCAGCTTAGTTTGGGGGCTGGGAGAGCAGTACTTC.

The CDR3 bases are TGTGCCAGCTCACCGCAGGGGTCCCACAATGAGCAGTTCTTC. Translation: CASSPQGSHNEQFF. The rearrangement links TRBV18 to TRBJ2-1, with D tentatively TRBD1 (6 bases). CDR1 and CDR2 (germline): KGHSH, LQKENI. CDR3 length: 14 amino acids. V was trimmed by 3 bases and J by 5 bases, leaving 11 bases between them.

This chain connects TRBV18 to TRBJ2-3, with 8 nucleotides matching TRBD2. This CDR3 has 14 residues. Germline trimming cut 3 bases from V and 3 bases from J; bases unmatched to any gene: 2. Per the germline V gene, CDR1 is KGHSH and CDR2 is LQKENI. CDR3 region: CASSPSGGTDTQYF. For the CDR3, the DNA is TGTGCCAGCTCACCGTCGGGGGGGACAGATACGCAGTATTTT.

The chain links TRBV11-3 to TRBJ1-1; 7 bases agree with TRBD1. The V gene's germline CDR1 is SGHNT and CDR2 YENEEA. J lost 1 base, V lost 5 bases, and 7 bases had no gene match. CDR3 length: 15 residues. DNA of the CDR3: TGTGCCAGCAGCGCCGAGGGACAGCAGAACACTGAAGCTTTCTTT. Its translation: CASSAEGQQNTEAFF.

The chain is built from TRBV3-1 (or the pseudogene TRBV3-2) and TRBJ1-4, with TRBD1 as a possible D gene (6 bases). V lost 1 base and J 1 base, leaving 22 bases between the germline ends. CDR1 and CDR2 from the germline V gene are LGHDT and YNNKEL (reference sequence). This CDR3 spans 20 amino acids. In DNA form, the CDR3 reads TGTGCCAGCAGCCAAGGGGGAGGGGGAAGCGGAGTCGTAACTAATGAAAAACTGTTTTTT. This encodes CASSQGGGGSGVVTNEKLFF.

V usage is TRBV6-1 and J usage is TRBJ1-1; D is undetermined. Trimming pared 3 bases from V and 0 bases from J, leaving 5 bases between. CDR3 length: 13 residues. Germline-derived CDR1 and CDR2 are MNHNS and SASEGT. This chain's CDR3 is CASSERLNTEAFF. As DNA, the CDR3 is TGTGCCAGCAGTGAGCGGTTGAACACTGAAGCTTTCTTT.

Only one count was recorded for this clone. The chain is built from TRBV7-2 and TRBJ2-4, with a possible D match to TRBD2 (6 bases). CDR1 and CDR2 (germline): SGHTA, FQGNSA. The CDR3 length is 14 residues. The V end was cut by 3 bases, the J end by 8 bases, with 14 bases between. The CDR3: CASSFGGSVDIQYF. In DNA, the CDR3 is TGTGCCAGCAGCTTCGGGGGTTCGGTGGACATTCAGTACTTC.

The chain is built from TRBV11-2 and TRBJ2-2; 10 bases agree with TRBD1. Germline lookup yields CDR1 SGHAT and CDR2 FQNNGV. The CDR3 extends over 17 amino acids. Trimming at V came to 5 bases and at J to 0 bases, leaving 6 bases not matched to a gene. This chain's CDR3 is CASSRNGQGANTGELFF. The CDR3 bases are TGTGCCAGCAGCCGGAATGGACAGGGGGCGAACACCGGGGAGCTGTTTTTT.

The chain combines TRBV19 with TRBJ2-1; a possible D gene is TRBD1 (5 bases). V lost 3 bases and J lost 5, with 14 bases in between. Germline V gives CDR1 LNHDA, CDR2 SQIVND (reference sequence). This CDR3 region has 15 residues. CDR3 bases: TGTGCCAGTAGTATTACGGGTGGGGCGAACAATGAGCAGTTCTTC. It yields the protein CASSITGGANNEQFF.

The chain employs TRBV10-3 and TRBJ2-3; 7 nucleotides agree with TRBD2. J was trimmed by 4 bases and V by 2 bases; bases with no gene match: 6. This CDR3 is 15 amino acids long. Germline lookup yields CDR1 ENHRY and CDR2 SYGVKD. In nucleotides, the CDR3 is TGTGCCATCAGTGAGATTGGACGGGGGGCAGATACGCAGTATTTT. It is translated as CAISEIGRGADTQYF.